The 14 T cell receptor beta chains reported below all come from one sample, sequenced in a study of memory CD4+ T cells and cytomegalovirus serostatus. The table came from immunoSEQ multiplex PCR; TCRdb's copy has only in-frame clones and leaves some out. The sample holds under 55,000 clones; around 78% are singletons and the top ten take 1.6%. Single viable CD3+CD4+CD8-CD45RO+ cells were sorted as the memory CD4+ T cells. The specimen sequenced was memory CD4+ T cells from blood. The receptors stem from an adult in good health and CMV-seronegative.

The CDR3 DNA is TGCGCCAGCAGACAGGGTGACCAGCCCCAGCATTTT. It is translated as CASRQGDQPQHF. The chain joins TRBV10-2 to TRBJ1-5, with a weak D call TRBD1 (6 bases). V lost 6 bases to trimming and J lost 7 bases, with 10 bases between them. The germline gives CDR1 WSHSY, CDR2 SAAADI. The CDR3 is 12 amino acids.

This rearrangement joins TRBV20-1 to TRBJ1-2; no firm D call. The CDR3 is 11 residues long. The V end lost 5 bases, the J end lost 0 bases, and 4 bases lay between the germline ends. The germline V gene encodes CDR1 DFQATT and CDR2 SNEGSKA (reference sequence). The CDR3 DNA sequence: TGCAGTGCTCTGGCTAACTATGGCTACACCTTC. It codes for CSALANYGYTF.

This clone has a single count. This chain connects TRBV6-6 to TRBJ2-2; D may be TRBD1 or TRBD2 (5 bases each). Looked up from germline, CDR1 is MNHNY and CDR2 is SVGAGI (reference sequence). Trimming took 8 bases from V and 5 from J, leaving 15 bases between them. The CDR3 has 14 residues. The CDR3 DNA is TGTGCCAGCCGCCGGCAGGGCGGGACCGGGGAGCTGTTTTTT. It is translated as CASRRQGGTGELFF.

The genes are TRBV9 and TRBJ2-7; D not certain. Germline V lookup: CDR1 SGDLS, CDR2 YYNGEE. The CDR3 contains 12 residues. Trimming cost V 0 bases and J 6 bases, with 7 bases left between them. CDR3 in DNA: TGTGCCAGCAGCGTAGCTACGGGCGAGCAGTACTTC. Translation: CASSVATGEQYF.

The chain has TRBV5-1 and TRBJ1-4; unclear D gene. This CDR3 has 14 residues. Trimming stripped 0 bases from V and 12 bases from J, with 15 bases between. Per germline, CDR1 SGHRS and CDR2 YFSETQ. The CDR3 spells CASSLGHLGAELFF. In nucleotides, the CDR3 is TGCGCCAGCAGCTTGGGCCACCTTGGAGCGGAACTGTTTTTT.

The chain employs TRBV5-6 and TRBJ1-1, with D unclear. CDR1 and CDR2 (germline): SGHDT, YYEEEE. The V and J ends lost 4 bases and 4 bases respectively, with 14 bases between them. The CDR3 spans 14 residues. The CDR3 is CASSPLVSRTEAFF. The CDR3 DNA sequence: TGTGCCAGCAGCCCCCTGGTTAGTCGCACTGAAGCTTTCTTT.

The chain has TRBV28 and TRBJ2-1; the D is unclear. V was pared by 2 bases and J by 5 bases, with 10 bases between. In germline, CDR1 is MDHEN, CDR2 SYDVKM. The CDR3 totals 14 residues. The CDR3 sequence: CASSLGRLNNEQFF. The CDR3, as DNA: TGTGCCAGCAGTTTAGGGCGGTTGAACAATGAGCAGTTCTTC. Together with reference TRBV28 and TRBJ2-1, the CDR3 gives the full variable domain: DVKVTQSSRYLVKRTGEKVFLECVQDMDHENMFWYRQDPGLGLRLIYFSYDVKMKEKGDIPEGYSVSREKKERFSLILESASTNQTSMYLCASSLGRLNNEQFFGPGTRLTVL.

The V call is TRBV11-2, the J call TRBJ2-1; D is unclear. The CDR3 covers 15 residues. Trimming left V 5 bases short and J 0 bases short, with 11 bases between. Germline-derived CDR1 and CDR2 are SGHAT and FQNNGV. CDR3 sequence reads: CASSPSISSYNEQFF. The DNA of the CDR3 is TGTGCCAGCAGCCCCTCGATTAGCTCCTACAATGAGCAGTTCTTC. The variable domain in full, completed from reference TRBV11-2 and TRBJ2-1, reads EAGVAQSPRYKIIEKRQSVAFWCNPISGHATLYWYQQILGQGPKLLIQFQNNGVVDDSQLPKDRFSAERLKGVDSTLKIQPAKLEDSAVYLCASSPSISSYNEQFFGPGTRLTVL.

This chain joins TRBV9 and TRBJ1-4, with TRBD1 matching over 9 bases. This CDR3 is built from 17 residues. The germline V gene encodes CDR1 SGDLS and CDR2 YYNGEE. The junction had 9 bases not matched to a gene; V was cut back by 0 bases and J by 6 bases. As DNA, the CDR3 is TGTGCCAGCAGCGTAGATCCACCTGACAGGGGGGATGAAAAACTGTTTTTT. It specifies CASSVDPPDRGDEKLFF.

The genes are TRBV9 and TRBJ2-1; 11 positions agree with TRBD2. The V gene end was trimmed by 3 bases and the J gene end by 9 bases; junction bases not matched to a gene: 11. Germline V lookup: CDR1 SGDLS, CDR2 YYNGEE. The CDR3 is 16 amino acids. CDR3 DNA: TGTGCCAGCAGCGACGACATGAGACTAGCGGGGCTTGAGCAGTTCTTC. It yields the protein CASSDDMRLAGLEQFF.

The chain has TRBV5-6 and TRBJ2-7, with D possibly TRBD1 on 5 matching bases. Trimming cost V 4 bases and J 1 base, with 9 bases left between them. Per the germline V gene, CDR1 is SGHDT and CDR2 is YYEEEE. The CDR3 has 13 amino acids. The CDR3 DNA reads TGTGCCAGCAGCCCGGACATTTCCTACGAGCAGTACTTC. Its protein is CASSPDISYEQYF.

CDR3 DNA: TGTGCCAGTAGTACTCAGGACAATCAGCCCCAGCATTTT. As protein: CASSTQDNQPQHF. V and J are TRBV19 and TRBJ1-5; D unresolved. The CDR3 runs 13 residues. The germline V gene encodes CDR1 LNHDA and CDR2 SQIVND (reference sequence). V was cut by 4 bases and J by 3 bases, with 7 bases left in between.

This clone was detected only a few times. This rearrangement joins TRBV9 to TRBJ2-2; D may be TRBD2 (6 bases). Germline V gene sequence: CDR1 SGDLS, CDR2 YYNGEE. V was trimmed by 1 base and J by 1 base, leaving 11 bases between them. This CDR3 is 16 amino acids long. CDR3: CASSVRGGKNTGELFF. CDR3 nucleotides: TGTGCCAGCAGCGTAAGGGGCGGGAAGAACACCGGGGAGCTGTTTTTT.

V gene TRBV23-1 combines with J gene TRBJ1-5; the D gene is possibly TRBD1 (6 bases). TRBV23-1 carries the ORF label, with uncertain function. Trimming pared 8 bases from V and 6 bases from J, leaving 14 bases between. There are 13 residues in the CDR3. The CDR3 DNA sequence: TGCGCCAGCCAGGCACAGGGAGGTCAGCCCCAGCATTTT. This gives the protein CASQAQGGQPQHF.